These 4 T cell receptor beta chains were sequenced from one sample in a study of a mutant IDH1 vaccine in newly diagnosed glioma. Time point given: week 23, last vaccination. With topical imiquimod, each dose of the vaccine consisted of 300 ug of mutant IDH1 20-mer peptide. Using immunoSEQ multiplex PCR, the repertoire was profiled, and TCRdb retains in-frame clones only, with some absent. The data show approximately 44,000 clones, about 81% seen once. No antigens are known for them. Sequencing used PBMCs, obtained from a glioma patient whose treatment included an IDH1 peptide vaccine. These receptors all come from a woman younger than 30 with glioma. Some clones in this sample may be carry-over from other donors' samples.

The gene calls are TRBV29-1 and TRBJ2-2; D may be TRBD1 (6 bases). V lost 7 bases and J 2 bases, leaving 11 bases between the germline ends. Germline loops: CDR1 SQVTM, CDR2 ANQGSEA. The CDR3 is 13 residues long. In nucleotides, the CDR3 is TGCAGCGGTAGGACAGCAAACACCGGGGAGCTGTTTTTT. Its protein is CSGRTANTGELFF.

For the CDR3, the DNA is TGTGCCAGCAGTTCATTCGCTAGCGGAGGCACAGATACGCAGTATTTT. Amino acids: CASSSFASGGTDTQYF. V gene TRBV27 combines with J gene TRBJ2-3, with TRBD2 matching over 7 bases. J lost 1 base, V lost 4 bases, and 8 bases had no gene match. Germline V gene lookup returns CDR1 MNHEY and CDR2 SMNVEV (reference sequence). The CDR3 runs to 16 residues.

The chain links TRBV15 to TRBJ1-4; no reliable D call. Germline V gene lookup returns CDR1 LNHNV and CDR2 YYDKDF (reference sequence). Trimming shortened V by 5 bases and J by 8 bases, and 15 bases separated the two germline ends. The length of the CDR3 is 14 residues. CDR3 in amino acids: CATSRGGFGEKLFF. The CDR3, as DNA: TGTGCCACCAGCCGAGGAGGGTTCGGAGAAAAACTGTTTTTT.

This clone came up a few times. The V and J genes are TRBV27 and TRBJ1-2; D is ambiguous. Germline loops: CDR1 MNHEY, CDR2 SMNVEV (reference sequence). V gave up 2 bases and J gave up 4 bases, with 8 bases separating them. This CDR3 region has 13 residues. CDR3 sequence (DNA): TGTGCCAGCAGTTTAGTGGGATCCTATGGCTACACCTTC. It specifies CASSLVGSYGYTF.